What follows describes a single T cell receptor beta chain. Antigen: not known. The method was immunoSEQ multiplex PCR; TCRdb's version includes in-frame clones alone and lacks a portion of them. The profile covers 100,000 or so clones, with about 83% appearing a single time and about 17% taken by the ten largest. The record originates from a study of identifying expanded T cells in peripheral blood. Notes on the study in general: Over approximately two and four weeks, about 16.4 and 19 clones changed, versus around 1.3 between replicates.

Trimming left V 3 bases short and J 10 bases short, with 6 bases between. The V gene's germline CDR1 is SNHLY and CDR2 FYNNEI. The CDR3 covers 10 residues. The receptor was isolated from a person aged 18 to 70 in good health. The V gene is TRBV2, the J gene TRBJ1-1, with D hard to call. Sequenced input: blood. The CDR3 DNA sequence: TGTGCCAGCAGTGACGTCCGAGCTTTCTTT. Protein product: CASSDVRAFF.